The 8 T cell receptor beta chains given below trace back to one sample, sequenced in a study of cytomegalovirus exposure and HLA in healthy donors. Primers for the PCR totalled 60 Vbeta and 13 Jbeta. Data came from immunoSEQ multiplex PCR; TCRdb stores just in-frame clones and leaves some out. The sample contains tens of thousands of clones, 67% of which appear only once. Sequenced: PBMCs. These receptors originate from a woman in her forties or fifties in good health and CMV-seropositive.

The chain joins TRBV25-1 to TRBJ1-5; TRBD1 is a possible D gene (5 bases). Trimming left V 1 base short and J 4 bases short, with 11 bases between. CDR3 size: 15 residues. Per the germline V gene, CDR1 is MGHDK and CDR2 is SYGVNS. The CDR3 region is CASSESGGVNQPQHF. The CDR3 DNA follows: TGTGCCAGCAGTGAATCGGGAGGGGTAAATCAGCCCCAGCATTTT.

Notes on this clone: At one boundary the junction diverges from the germline segment, which might be a read error. The gene calls are TRBV7-9 and TRBJ1-6, with 7 nucleotides matching TRBD1. CDR3 length equals 12 residues. Germline loops: CDR1 SEHNR, CDR2 FQNEAQ (reference sequence). This CDR3 reads CSSRGGVPPLHF. Here the CDR3 DNA reads TGTTCCAGCAGAGGGGGCGTCCCACCCCTCCACTTT.

V is TRBV19 and J is TRBJ2-1; TRBD2 matches 11 bases. The germline V gene encodes CDR1 LNHDA and CDR2 SQIVND (reference sequence). The CDR3 runs to 14 residues. With V trimmed by 5 bases and J by 7 bases, 4 bases remained unmatched. The CDR3 DNA reads TGTGCCAGTAGTGTGGGACTAGCGGCTAATGAGCAGTTCTTC. Protein sequence: CASSVGLAANEQFF.

This sequence joins TRBV5-6 and TRBJ2-2; the D is unclear. Trimming pared 3 bases from V and 0 bases from J, leaving 3 bases between. CDR1 SGHDT and CDR2 YYEEEE come from the germline V gene. The CDR3 has 13 residues. The CDR3 DNA reads TGTGCCAGCAGCTCGGCGAACACCGGGGAGCTGTTTTTT. This sequence encodes CASSSANTGELFF.

The chain uses TRBV5-5 and TRBJ2-7; no firm D call. V lost 0 bases to trimming and J lost 3 bases, with 7 bases between them. Germline CDR1 and CDR2: SGHKS and YYEKEE (reference sequence). The CDR3 is made up of 13 amino acids. The CDR3 coding sequence is TGTGCCAGCAGCTTGGAGCAGAACTACGAGCAGTACGTC. Translating it yields CASSLEQNYEQYV.

CDR3 coding DNA: TGCGCCAGCAGCTTGACCTCGGGGGGAGAGACCCAGTACTTC. Amino acids: CASSLTSGGETQYF. This rearrangement joins TRBV5-1 to TRBJ2-5; TRBD2 aligns across 7 bases. CDR3 length equals 14 residues. The V segment lost 1 base and the J segment 4 bases; nucleotides outside the gene matches: 4. CDR1 and CDR2 (germline): SGHRS, YFSETQ.

V gene TRBV5-4 combines with J gene TRBJ2-3; 9 bases map to TRBD1. With V trimmed by 6 bases and J by 5 bases, 7 bases remained unmatched. This CDR3 contains 14 residues. In germline, CDR1 is SGHNT, CDR2 YYREEE (reference sequence). This CDR3 is CASTGQGLGDTQYF. The CDR3 bases are TGTGCCAGCACTGGACAGGGGCTTGGAGATACGCAGTATTTT.

V and J are TRBV5-1 and TRBJ1-4; D remains unclear. Germline assignment: CDR1 SGHRS and CDR2 YFSETQ. This CDR3 region has 13 residues. V was shortened by 5 bases and J by 5 bases, with 10 bases between the two germline ends. In DNA form, the CDR3 reads TGCGCCAGCAGGGGAGTATTAAATGAAAAACTGTTTTTT. This translates into CASRGVLNEKLFF.